The rows below give T cell receptor beta chains drawn from one sample of a study of cytomegalovirus exposure and HLA in healthy donors. The method was immunoSEQ multiplex PCR; TCRdb's version includes in-frame clones alone and lacks a portion of them. The sample lists 150,000 to 200,000 clones, around 78% seen once, with about 13% in the top ten. Specimen: PBMCs. These receptors all come from a woman aged 45-65 years in good health and CMV-seropositive. Each CDR3 is given with its conserved first and last residue. Fields, in order: CDR3 protein, CDR3 DNA, V gene, clone size, D gene, J gene. A D gene is named only where the DNA matches it firmly. Size is omitted from some rows. Given values are once, few, many or a class for expanded clones.

CDR3aa: CASSRGGSYEQYF; CDR3nt: TGTGCCAGCAGCCGCGGGGGCTCCTACGAGCAGTACTTC; v_gene: TRBV2; abundance: few; d_gene: TRBD2; j_gene: TRBJ2-7
CDR3aa: CAWITGRDPNEKLFF; CDR3nt: TGTGCCTGGATTACCGGGAGGGACCCTAATGAAAAACTGTTTTTT; v_gene: TRBV30; abundance: NA; d_gene: NA; j_gene: TRBJ1-4
CDR3aa: CASGLVAGIPKVDYGYTF; CDR3nt: TGTGCTAGTGGTTTGGTAGCAGGGATCCCGAAGGTTGACTATGGCTACACCTTC; v_gene: TRBV12-5; abundance: NA; d_gene: NA; j_gene: TRBJ1-2
CDR3aa: CASSPSGGVANEKLFF; CDR3nt: TGCGCCAGCAGCCCCAGTGGGGGGGTTGCTAATGAAAAACTGTTTTTT; v_gene: TRBV5-1; abundance: NA; d_gene: NA; j_gene: TRBJ1-4
CDR3aa: CASSLLGGGANNEQFF; CDR3nt: TGTGCCAGCAGCTTACTTGGCGGGGGGGCCAACAATGAGCAGTTCTTC; v_gene: TRBV7-3; abundance: NA; d_gene: TRBD2; j_gene: TRBJ2-1
CDR3aa: CASSVVETDTQYF; CDR3nt: TGTGCCAGCAGCGTAGTGGAGACAGATACGCAGTATTTT; v_gene: TRBV9; abundance: NA; d_gene: NA; j_gene: TRBJ2-3
CDR3aa: CASKARGNLGDTQYF; CDR3nt: TGCGCCAGCAAAGCCAGGGGCAACTTAGGTGATACGCAGTATTTT; v_gene: TRBV10-1; abundance: NA; d_gene: NA; j_gene: TRBJ2-3
CDR3aa: CASSLEGAGANVLTF; CDR3nt: TGTGCCAGCAGTTTAGAGGGGGCAGGGGCCAACGTCCTGACTTTC; v_gene: TRBV27; abundance: NA; d_gene: TRBD1; j_gene: TRBJ2-6
CDR3aa: CASNQGTGGHTEAFF; CDR3nt: TGTGCCAGCAACCAAGGCACAGGGGGTCACACTGAAGCTTTCTTT; v_gene: TRBV27; abundance: NA; d_gene: TRBD1; j_gene: TRBJ1-1
CDR3aa: CASSDRRQGVYRNEQFF; CDR3nt: TGTGCCAGCAGTGACAGGCGTCAGGGGGTGTACCGCAATGAGCAGTTCTTC; v_gene: TRBV6-1; abundance: NA; d_gene: TRBD1; j_gene: TRBJ2-1
CDR3aa: CASSGDRGRRSNQPQHF; CDR3nt: TGTGCCAGCAGTGGGGACAGGGGGCGACGGAGCAATCAGCCCCAGCATTTT; v_gene: TRBV6-1; abundance: NA; d_gene: TRBD1; j_gene: TRBJ1-5
CDR3aa: CASRDKENIQYF; CDR3nt: TGTGCCAGCAGGGACAAGGAAAACATTCAGTACTTC; v_gene: TRBV5-4; abundance: NA; d_gene: NA; j_gene: TRBJ2-4
CDR3aa: CASSLEYQAPYEQYF; CDR3nt: TGTGCCAGCAGCTTAGAGTATCAGGCCCCCTACGAGCAGTACTTC; v_gene: TRBV11-2; abundance: NA; d_gene: NA; j_gene: TRBJ2-7
CDR3aa: CASSDGGARTGELFF; CDR3nt: TGTGCCAGCAGCGATGGGGGGGCGCGTACCGGGGAGCTGTTTTTT; v_gene: TRBV9; abundance: NA; d_gene: NA; j_gene: TRBJ2-2
CDR3aa: CASGWGMTSSETQYF; CDR3nt: TGTGCTAGTGGTTGGGGGATGACTAGCTCCGAGACCCAGTACTTC; v_gene: TRBV12-5; abundance: few; d_gene: TRBD2; j_gene: TRBJ2-5
CDR3aa: CAFLRGTGAEKLFF; CDR3nt: TGTGCCTTCCTCAGGGGGACAGGGGCTGAAAAACTGTTTTTT; v_gene: TRBV30; abundance: many; d_gene: TRBD1; j_gene: TRBJ1-4
CDR3aa: CATSPQGASNQPQHF; CDR3nt: TGTGCCACCAGCCCACAGGGGGCGAGCAATCAGCCCCAGCATTTT; v_gene: TRBV15; abundance: NA; d_gene: TRBD1; j_gene: TRBJ1-5
CDR3aa: CASSQGLIDRPYEQYF; CDR3nt: TGCGCCAGCAGCCAAGGGCTTATAGACAGGCCCTACGAGCAGTACTTC; v_gene: TRBV4-1; abundance: NA; d_gene: NA; j_gene: TRBJ2-7
CDR3aa: CSVDSIRVGGNYGYTF; CDR3nt: TGCAGCGTTGATTCTATTCGGGTAGGGGGCAACTATGGCTACACCTTC; v_gene: TRBV29-1; abundance: NA; d_gene: TRBD1; j_gene: TRBJ1-2
CDR3aa: CASSEDEGRGVVEAFF; CDR3nt: TGTGCCAGCAGTGAAGACGAGGGCAGGGGAGTGGTTGAAGCTTTCTTT; v_gene: TRBV6-1; abundance: NA; d_gene: NA; j_gene: TRBJ1-1
CDR3aa: CASSPGWGETQYF; CDR3nt: TGTGCCAGCAGCCCGGGGTGGGGAGAGACCCAGTACTTC; v_gene: TRBV5-6; abundance: NA; d_gene: NA; j_gene: TRBJ2-5
CDR3aa: CASSISHSYGYTF; CDR3nt: TGTGCCAGTAGTATATCCCATAGCTATGGCTACACCTTC; v_gene: TRBV19; abundance: NA; d_gene: NA; j_gene: TRBJ1-2
CDR3aa: CASSPSRGQRFGYTF; CDR3nt: TGTGCCAGCAGCCCGTCGCGGGGACAGAGGTTTGGCTACACCTTC; v_gene: TRBV11-2; abundance: NA; d_gene: TRBD1; j_gene: TRBJ1-2
CDR3aa: CSASLDYTF; CDR3nt: TGCAGTGCTAGCTTAGACTACACCTTC; v_gene: TRBV20-1; abundance: NA; d_gene: NA; j_gene: TRBJ1-2
CDR3aa: CASSSVYQETQYF; CDR3nt: TGTGCCAGCAGCTCTGTGTACCAAGAGACCCAGTACTTC; v_gene: TRBV5-8; abundance: few; d_gene: NA; j_gene: TRBJ2-5
CDR3aa: CASSREVRTEAFF; CDR3nt: TGTGCCAGCAGTAGGGAGGTAAGGACTGAAGCTTTCTTT; v_gene: TRBV6-6; abundance: NA; d_gene: NA; j_gene: TRBJ1-1
CDR3aa: CASSQDLAAYNEQFF; CDR3nt: TGTGCCAGCAGCCAGGATCTAGCGGCCTACAATGAGCAGTTCTTC; v_gene: TRBV4-2; abundance: NA; d_gene: TRBD2; j_gene: TRBJ2-1
CDR3aa: CASRGGASYNEQFF; CDR3nt: TGTGCCAGCAGAGGGGGGGCCTCATACAATGAGCAGTTCTTC; v_gene: TRBV6-6; abundance: NA; d_gene: NA; j_gene: TRBJ2-1
CDR3aa: CASSQTGTYGYTF; CDR3nt: TGCGCCAGCAGCCAAACAGGGACCTATGGCTACACCTTC; v_gene: TRBV4-1; abundance: NA; d_gene: NA; j_gene: TRBJ1-2
CDR3aa: CASSPGQGDVSGNTIYF; CDR3nt: TGTGCCAGCAGCCCCGGACAGGGAGACGTGTCTGGAAACACCATATATTTT; v_gene: TRBV2; abundance: few; d_gene: TRBD1; j_gene: TRBJ1-3
CDR3aa: CASSLARWTSGGLISTGELFF; CDR3nt: TGTGCCAGCAGCTTAGCGAGATGGACTAGCGGGGGGTTGATAAGCACCGGGGAGCTGTTTTTT; v_gene: TRBV7-3; abundance: NA; d_gene: TRBD2; j_gene: TRBJ2-2
CDR3aa: CASSQTGTYNSPLHF; CDR3nt: TGTGCCAGCAGCCAAACGGGAACCTATAATTCACCCCTCCACTTT; v_gene: TRBV14; abundance: NA; d_gene: NA; j_gene: TRBJ1-6
CDR3aa: CASRGTSANEQFF; CDR3nt: TGTGCCAGCAGAGGGACTAGCGCCAATGAGCAGTTCTTC; v_gene: TRBV6-1; abundance: NA; d_gene: TRBD2; j_gene: TRBJ2-1
CDR3aa: CASSLGQTGQPQHF; CDR3nt: TGTGCCAGCAGCTTAGGACAAACGGGGCAGCCCCAGCATTTT; v_gene: TRBV7-9; abundance: NA; d_gene: NA; j_gene: TRBJ1-5
CDR3aa: CASTVTGQGNSPLHF; CDR3nt: TGTGCCAGCACCGTGACAGGGCAGGGTAATTCACCCCTCCACTTT; v_gene: TRBV11-2; abundance: few; d_gene: TRBD1; j_gene: TRBJ1-6
CDR3aa: CAIKGTGPSSGANVLTF; CDR3nt: TGTGCCATCAAAGGGACAGGCCCTAGCTCTGGGGCCAACGTCCTGACTTTC; v_gene: TRBV10-3; abundance: NA; d_gene: TRBD1; j_gene: TRBJ2-6
CDR3aa: CASSNDRGLSYEQYF; CDR3nt: TGTGCCAGCAGTAATGACAGGGGGCTGTCCTACGAGCAGTACTTC; v_gene: TRBV6-6; abundance: NA; d_gene: TRBD1; j_gene: TRBJ2-7
CDR3aa: CASTRTGGGYEQYF; CDR3nt: TGTGCCAGCACCAGGACAGGGGGCGGATACGAGCAGTACTTC; v_gene: TRBV11-1; abundance: NA; d_gene: TRBD1; j_gene: TRBJ2-7
CDR3aa: CSVSGGLAETQYF; CDR3nt: TGCAGCGTTTCCGGGGGACTAGCGGAGACCCAGTACTTC; v_gene: TRBV29-1; abundance: NA; d_gene: TRBD2; j_gene: TRBJ2-5
CDR3aa: CASSLVPGSTEAFF; CDR3nt: TGTGCCAGCAGTTTAGTTCCAGGGTCCACTGAAGCTTTCTTT; v_gene: TRBV27; abundance: NA; d_gene: NA; j_gene: TRBJ1-1
CDR3aa: CASSPGRGNSPLHF; CDR3nt: TGTGCCAGCAGCCCAGGCAGGGGAAATTCACCCCTCCACTTT; v_gene: TRBV5-4; abundance: NA; d_gene: NA; j_gene: TRBJ1-6
CDR3aa: CASSEGRGGNSPLHF; CDR3nt: TGTGCCAGCAGTGAGGGGCGGGGGGGGAATTCACCCCTCCACTTT; v_gene: TRBV6-1; abundance: NA; d_gene: NA; j_gene: TRBJ1-6
CDR3aa: CASSEGQDLEAFF; CDR3nt: TGTGCCAGCTCCGAGGGACAGGACCTTGAAGCTTTCTTT; v_gene: TRBV18; abundance: once; d_gene: TRBD1; j_gene: TRBJ1-1